This T cell receptor beta chain was captured in a study of T-cell reconstitution after alpha-beta-depleted transplantation in children. Broader study findings: In patients about two months after transplant, alpha-beta T cells reportedly arose from several hundred expanded graft clones.

The library targeted TCRbeta and was prepared with unique molecular identifiers. TCRdb itself ran the PCR reads through MiXCR, one entry per CDR3 protein. This table has about 440,000 distinct CDR3 sequences, roughly 44% appearing once. This clonotype was seen a few times. Its antigen remains unidentified. The germline gives CDR1 LNHNV, CDR2 YYDKDF (reference sequence). Deletions cut 4 bases from V and 1 base from J, with 17 bases between. The CDR3 has 16 amino acids. The starting material was PBMCs, obtained before TCRalphabeta/CD19-depleted stem cell transplant. The receptor's source is a girl aged 2 to 10 with aplastic anemia, due to receive a stem cell transplant. The chain links TRBV15 to TRBJ2-7, with D perhaps matching TRBD1 (6 bases). The CDR3 reads CATSNREEYGSYEQYF. CDR3 sequence (DNA): TGTGCCACCAGCAACAGGGAAGAGTATGGGTCCTACGAGCAGTACTTC.